This record concerns one T cell receptor (beta chain) sequence. A few counts support this clonotype. Its antigen remains unidentified. The input lacks base qualities; no much larger clone sits a single base away. This sample is drawn from a study of T cells after yellow fever vaccination (dated by TCRdb to between 2017 and 2020). General notes on the study: The SMART-Seq v4 Ultra Low Input RNA kit was used to prepare libraries from fractions with low cell numbers. To follow T-cell clones before and after primary and booster YFV17D yellow fever vaccination, bulk TCR alpha and beta repertoires were sequenced over time. Two healthy male donors made up the cohort, one aged 18 to 29 years and the other aged 30 to 39 years. Blood was collected at multiple timepoints before and after primary and secondary immunization, and bulk PBMC replicates and cell subsets were isolated. The paper's findings and limits, for the study overall: After the booster, most of the clones that had expanded following primary vaccination were detected again (just under 97% of CD4 and roughly nine tenths of CD8), which suggests that memory was broadly maintained. A small fraction of clonotypes showed up in both the CD4 and CD8 compartments, probably as a result of convergent recombination. Computational filtering was needed because FACS-sorted repertoires could contain abundant contaminating clonotypes from the bulk population. Only two donors were included in the study, so the extent to which the findings can be generalized is limited. The secondary T-cell response was found to be weaker but faster than the primary response, with a peak reached on day 5 rather than on day 15.

V drops 10 bases and J drops 0 bases, leaving 14 bases in between. The CDR3 measures 14 amino acids from cysteine to phenylalanine. Only CDR3 DNA is held: 42 bases, read in frame from base 1. From the germline V gene, CDR1 is MDHEN and CDR2 is SYDVKM. Sequenced using an Illumina NovaSeq 6000. TCR cDNA was synthesized by 5'RACE template switching, through which a universal primer site and unique molecular identifiers were introduced. Priming for cDNA synthesis came from both the TCR alpha and TCR beta constant segments. Two PCR steps were used to amplify libraries, with sample barcodes and sequencing adapters being added in the second step. Sequencing of libraries was done on Illumina HiSeq 2500 (2x100 bp) or NovaSeq (2x150 bp). Processing in the source paper ran as follows. MIGEC was used to demultiplex reads and collapse the reads into UMI consensus sequences, and MiXCR was used for V(D)J alignment. Vaccine-responding clonotypes were defined with edgeR using replicate PBMC samples, requiring FDR below 0.01 and a log2 fold change above 5 up to day 15. Bulk clonotypes were assigned CD4 or CD8 identity according to which sequenced CD4 or CD8 repertoire held them at higher abundance. In TCRdb, the public reads were trimmed at Q25 with fastp and aligned with MiXCR, with productive beta chains retained. Every distinct CDR3 protein forms one entry, paired with its most common genes and DNA. The V and J calls come from TCRdb's annotation, not from the publication. The sample records fewer than 400,000 distinct CDR3 sequences, roughly 10% of which are singletons. The ten top clones hold around 3.2% of the sample.

This sample's treatment or condition label indicates: live attenuated yellow fever vaccine strain. A standard Ficoll-Paque protocol was used to isolate PBMCs from peripheral blood. CD4 and CD8 T-cell fractions were isolated with Dynabeads CD4 and CD8 positive selection kits. TriZol was used to extract RNA from bulk PBMCs, CD4 and CD8 fractions, and dextramer-positive and dextramer-negative fractions. Sample: CD4+ T cells sorted from PBMCs, taken 45 days after the yellow fever booster vaccination. This receptor was taken from a man aged 18-30 years who received the YFV17D yellow fever vaccine. The chain was built from TRBV28 and TRBJ2-3; the D gene is perhaps TRBD1 or TRBD2, each of them matching over 6 bases. The DNA sequence is as follows: TGTGCCACCGGGGGCCCTACTAGCACAGATACGCAGTATTTT. The resulting protein is CATGGPTSTDTQYF.